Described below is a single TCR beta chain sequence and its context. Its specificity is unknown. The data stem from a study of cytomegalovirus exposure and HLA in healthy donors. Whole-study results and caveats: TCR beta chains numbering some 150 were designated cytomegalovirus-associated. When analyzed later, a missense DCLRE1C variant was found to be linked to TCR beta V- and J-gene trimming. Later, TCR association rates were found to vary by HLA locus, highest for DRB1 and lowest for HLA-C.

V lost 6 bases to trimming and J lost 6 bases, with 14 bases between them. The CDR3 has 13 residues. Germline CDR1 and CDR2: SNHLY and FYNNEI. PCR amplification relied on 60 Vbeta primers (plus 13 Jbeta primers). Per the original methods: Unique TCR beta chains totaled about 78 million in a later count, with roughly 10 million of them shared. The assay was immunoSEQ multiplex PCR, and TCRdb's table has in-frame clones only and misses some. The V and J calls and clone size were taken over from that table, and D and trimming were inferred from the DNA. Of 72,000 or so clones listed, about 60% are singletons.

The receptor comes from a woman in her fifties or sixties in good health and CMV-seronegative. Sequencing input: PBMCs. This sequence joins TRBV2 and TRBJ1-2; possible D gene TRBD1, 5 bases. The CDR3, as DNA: TGTGCCAGCAGGGTCGCCAGGGTAAATGGCTACACCTTC. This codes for CASRVARVNGYTF.